These 2 T cell receptor beta chains were all obtained from the same sample, sequenced in a study of memory CD4+ T cells and cytomegalovirus serostatus (dated by TCRdb to the late 2010s). A FACSAria II was used to sort memory CD4+ T cells, defined as single viable CD3+CD4+CD8-CD45RO+ cells. Library preparation used the immunoSEQ multiplex PCR assay. TCRdb obtained this table from immuneACCESS and retained in-frame rearrangements with V and J assigned. These tables miss some clones; where compared with another copy, unresolved V genes account for less than half of the shortfall, and the remainder is unexplained. The sample table holds around 63,000 clones, of which more than 75% were seen once. About 4.7% of the sample comes from the top ten. Material: memory CD4+ T cells from blood. The receptor source for this set is an adult in good health and CMV-seropositive.

V and J are TRBV10-3 and TRBJ1-1; D uncertain. Germline CDR1 ENHRY, CDR2 SYGVKD. The CDR3 sequence is 11 residues long. Trimming stripped 10 bases from V and 1 base from J, with 7 bases between. The CDR3, as DNA: TGTGCCACAAGAGAGAACACTGAAGCTTTCTTT. Its protein product is CATRENTEAFF.

This sequence joins TRBV4-3 and TRBJ1-3; no definite D call. V lost 0 bases, J lost 7 bases, and 13 bases lay in between. Germline assignment: CDR1 LGHNA and CDR2 YSLEER. CDR3 size: 15 residues. CDR3 in amino acids: CASSQEESSWNTIYF. In DNA form, the CDR3 reads TGCGCCAGCAGCCAAGAAGAGAGTAGTTGGAACACCATATATTTT.